Sequencing of this T cell receptor (beta chain) was carried out in a study of T cell responses to AZD1222 COVID-19 vaccine. General study findings and limits: A reported finding is that nearly half of spike-specific TCRs target unmutated variant regions. Breadth and depth of Spike-specific TCRs rose after two AZD1222 doses. Spike regions recognized by vaccine-associated CD4 TCRs spanned the protein, led by 160-218 and 743-854. There were mostly white British donors and more females than males, and clonal diversity was possibly underestimated.

For this clone: The antigen is undetermined.

The germline V gene encodes CDR1 DFQATT and CDR2 SNEGSKA (reference sequence). With 3 bases removed from V and 1 base from J, the gap between germline ends came to 7 bases. This CDR3 is 13 amino acids long. Repertoires were generated with immunoSEQ multiplex PCR, while TCRdb's copy carries only in-frame clones and drops some. The sample lists 97,000 or so clones, 70% to 90% seen once, with 4.5% to 6% in the top ten. This receptor was obtained from an adult in good health. This specimen was peripheral blood, taken on day 0 of AZD1222 vaccination. This chain connects TRBV20-1 to TRBJ1-5, with D unclear. The CDR3 region has the DNA TGCAGTGCTAGTGGCACCAGCAATCAGCCCCAGCATTTT. It yields the protein CSASGTSNQPQHF.